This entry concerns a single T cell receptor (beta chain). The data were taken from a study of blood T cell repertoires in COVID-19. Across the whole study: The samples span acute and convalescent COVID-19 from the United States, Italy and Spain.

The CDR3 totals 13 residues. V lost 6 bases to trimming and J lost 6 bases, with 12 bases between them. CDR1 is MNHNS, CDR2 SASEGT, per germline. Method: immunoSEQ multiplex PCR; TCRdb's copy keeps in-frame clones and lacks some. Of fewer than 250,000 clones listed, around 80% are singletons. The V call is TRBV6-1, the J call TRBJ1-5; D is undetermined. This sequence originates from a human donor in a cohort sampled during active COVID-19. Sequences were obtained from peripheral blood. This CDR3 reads CASRETVGQPQHF. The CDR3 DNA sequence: TGTGCCAGCAGGGAAACAGTGGGTCAGCCCCAGCATTTT.